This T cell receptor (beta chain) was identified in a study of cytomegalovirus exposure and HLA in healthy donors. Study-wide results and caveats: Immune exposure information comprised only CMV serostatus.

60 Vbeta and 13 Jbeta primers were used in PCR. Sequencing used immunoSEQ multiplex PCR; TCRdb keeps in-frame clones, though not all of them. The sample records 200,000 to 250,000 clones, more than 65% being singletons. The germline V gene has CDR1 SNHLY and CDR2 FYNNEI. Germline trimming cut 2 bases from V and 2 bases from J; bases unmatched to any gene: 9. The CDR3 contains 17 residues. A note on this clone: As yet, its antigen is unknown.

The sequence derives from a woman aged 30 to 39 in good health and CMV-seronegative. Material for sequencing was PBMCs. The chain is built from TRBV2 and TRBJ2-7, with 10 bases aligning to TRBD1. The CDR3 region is CASSERVPGQGTYEQYF. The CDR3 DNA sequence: TGTGCCAGCAGTGAAAGGGTCCCGGGACAGGGGACCTACGAGCAGTACTTC.